The entry below describes one T cell receptor (beta chain). The target antigen is unknown. The CDR3 extends over 13 amino acids. Germline V gene lookup returns CDR1 DFQATT and CDR2 SNEGSKA (reference sequence). The germline V and J ends were trimmed by 3 bases and 4 bases, with 10 bases remaining between them. The data were obtained in a study of vaccination and CD4 T cells after COVID-19. Background on the study: The study drew post-COVID samples a median roughly 100 days after diagnosis (range 35 to 161).

Sequencing of cultured CD4+ T cell DNA used the Oncomine TCR Beta short-read assay. DNA came from CD4+ T cells after culture. TCRdb fed the PCR reads into MiXCR, producing one record per CDR3 protein. Altogether 16,000 or so distinct CDR3 sequences are present, 45% to 55% being singletons, with the ten largest covering around 3.4%. The treatment is: approximately nine-day PBMC culture with coronavirus spike peptide pools or control peptides (ViraFEST assay). The sequence came from a human donor who had recovered from COVID-19. J is TRBJ1-5 and V is TRBV20-1; TRBD1 might be the D (6 bases). The source was CD4+ T cells from blood, cultured in vitro, collected before SARS-CoV-2 vaccination. DNA of the CDR3: TGCAGTGCTAGGGACAGCCTTAATCAGCCCCAGCATTTT. Its protein product is CSARDSLNQPQHF.